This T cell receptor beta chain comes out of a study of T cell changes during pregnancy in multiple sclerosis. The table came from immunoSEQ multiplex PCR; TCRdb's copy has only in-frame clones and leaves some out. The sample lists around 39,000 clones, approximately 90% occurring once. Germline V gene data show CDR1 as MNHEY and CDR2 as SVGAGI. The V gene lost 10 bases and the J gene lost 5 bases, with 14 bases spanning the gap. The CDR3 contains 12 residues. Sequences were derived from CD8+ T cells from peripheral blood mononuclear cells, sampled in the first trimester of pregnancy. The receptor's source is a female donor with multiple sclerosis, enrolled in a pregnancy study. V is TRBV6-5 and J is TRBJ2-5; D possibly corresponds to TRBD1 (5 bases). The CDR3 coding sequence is TGTGCCACCTACGGACATCGGGAGACCCAGTACTTC. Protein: CATYGHRETQYF.